This TCR beta chain appears in the sequencing data of a study of CD8+CD57+ T cells in acquired aplastic anemia. General observations from the study: A set of approximately 29 CD8+ CDR3 sequences was shared between patients and controls, and these sequences appeared highly expressed in patients.

The TCR beta profiling, which covered VDJ combination and CDR3 sequence, was carried out using genomic DNA as the template. TCRdb reprocessed the reads with MiXCR, giving one entry per CDR3 protein. The profile shows some 200,000 distinct CDR3 sequences, less than 60% of them singletons. Individuals selected for sequencing had exhibited CD8+CD57+ cell expansion on flow cytometry. This clonotype has at least ten counts. The antigen is unknown. The sample consisted of sorted CD4+, CD8+, or CD8+CD57+ T cells (not recorded which) from PBMCs. This receptor was taken from a human donor with aplastic anemia.

The CDR3 reads CASSFLTGQGNTEAFF. DNA for the CDR3: TGTGCCAGCAGCTTCTTAACGGGACAGGGGAACACTGAAGCTTTCTTT. The V gene is TRBV7-9, the J gene TRBJ1-1; the match to TRBD1 covers 9 bases. V shed 3 bases and J 1 base; nucleotides not matched to a gene: 6. CDR1 and CDR2 (germline): SEHNR, FQNEAQ (reference sequence). There are 16 residues in the CDR3.